Following are 20 T cell receptor beta chains from one sample sequenced in a study of CXCR3-negative and CXCR3-positive naive CD8 T cells. The authors prepared UMI-labeled TRB cDNA libraries by 5' RACE. TCRdb re-called the 5' RACE reads and shows each CDR3 protein once, DNA omitted. The sample table includes 7,500 to 8,500 distinct CDR3 sequences. The sequenced material came from naive CXCR3- CD8+ T cells from blood. Subset meaning: CD45RO-CCR7+CD27+CD95- naive CD8+ T cells lacking CXCR3 (TNR3-). These receptor sequences come from a human donor in good health. Some clones in this sample may be carry-over from other donors' samples.

The rearrangement joins TRBV3-1 to TRBJ2-1. CDR1 is LGHDT and CDR2 is YNNKEL in the germline V gene (reference sequence). This CDR3 contains 15 residues. CDR3 region: CASSQDSSSYNEQFF.

The chain uses TRBV14 and TRBJ1-3. The CDR3 has 16 residues. Germline loops: CDR1 SGHDN, CDR2 FVKESK. The CDR3 loop reads CASSEVPTDLGNTIYF.

The V call is TRBV2, the J call TRBJ2-7; the D call from TCRdb, TRBD1, cannot be confirmed without DNA. The length of the CDR3 is 12 residues. Germline V gives CDR1 SNHLY, CDR2 FYNNEI. The chain's CDR3 is CASSDRAYEQYF. The variable domain in full, with the rest retrieved from reference TRBV2 and TRBJ2-7, is EPEVTQTPSHQVTQMGQEVILRCVPISNHLYFYWYRQILGQKVEFLVSFYNNEISEKSEIFDDQFSVERPDGSNFTLKIRSTKLEDSAMYFCASSDRAYEQYFGPGTRLTVT.

Considering frequency, this clonotype is medium-sized (0.01 to 0.1%). The chain has TRBV29-1 and TRBJ1-1. The CDR3 has 11 residues. Germline V gene lookup returns CDR1 SQVTM and CDR2 ANQGSEA. The CDR3 sequence is CSARGNTEAFF.

The rearrangement uses TRBV5-1 and TRBJ2-7; TCRdb's D call of TRBD2 is untestable without DNA. The CDR3 extends over 13 amino acids. Germline CDR1 and CDR2: SGHRS and YFSETQ. This chain's CDR3 is CASSLEPPWEQYF. Looking up the rest from reference TRBV5-1 and TRBJ2-7 gives the full variable domain: KAGVTQTPRYLIKTRGQQVTLSCSPISGHRSVSWYQQTPGQGLQFLFEYFSETQRNKGNFPGRFSGRQFSNSRSEMNVSTLELGDSALYLCASSLEPPWEQYFGPGTRLTVT.

Considering frequency, this clonotype is medium-sized. The chain recombines TRBV11-3 with TRBJ1-1; absent DNA, TCRdb's TRBD1 call cannot be checked. The CDR3 is made up of 13 amino acids. Germline V CDR1 and CDR2: SGHNT, YENEEA. The CDR3 sequence is CASSHSGGTEAFF.

The genes are TRBV5-1 and TRBJ2-7; TCRdb reports TRBD2, a call that lacks DNA to check it against. Germline values: CDR1 SGHRS, CDR2 YFSETQ. The CDR3 contains 16 residues. CDR3 protein: CASSLEDRLAVYEQYF.

The rearrangement joins TRBV15 to TRBJ2-2; TCRdb's assignment of TRBD2 cannot be checked, as there is no DNA. CDR3 length equals 14 residues. CDR1 is LNHNV, CDR2 YYDKDF, per germline (reference sequence). CDR3 region: CATSRSGIDGELFF.

V usage is TRBV29-1 and J usage is TRBJ1-2; the TRBD1 assignment by TCRdb is unverifiable without DNA. Germline V gene lookup returns CDR1 SQVTM and CDR2 ANQGSEA. The CDR3 is made up of 13 amino acids. This CDR3 reads CSVATLTGDGYTF.

This clonotype registers medium-sized (0.01 to 0.1%) by frequency. V usage is TRBV29-1 and J usage is TRBJ1-1; TCRdb lists TRBD1, though no DNA is available to test this call. CDR3 length: 12 amino acids. The germline gives CDR1 SQVTM, CDR2 ANQGSEA. This CDR3 is CRGEGALTEAFF.

Measured by frequency, this clonotype is medium-sized. CDR3 in amino acids: CASTQGPGQGTYEQYF. The chain couples TRBV27 to TRBJ2-7; TCRdb's D gene call, TRBD1, goes unchecked for lack of DNA. The CDR3 runs 16 residues. Germline V CDR1 and CDR2: MNHEY, SMNVEV (reference sequence).

This clonotype is called medium-sized based on its frequency. The chain employs TRBV29-1 and TRBJ2-1; the TCRdb D gene call, TRBD2, has no DNA to confirm it. The length of the CDR3 is 15 residues. Germline CDR1 SQVTM, CDR2 ANQGSEA. The CDR3 sequence is CSVVEPLVSYNEQFF.

This clonotype counts as medium-sized by frequency. The chain recombines TRBV29-1 with TRBJ1-2; TCRdb selects TRBD1, and the lack of DNA leaves this call unchecked. Looked up from germline, CDR1 is SQVTM and CDR2 is ANQGSEA. The CDR3 spans 15 residues. The CDR3 loop reads CSVERLGQEVGGYTF.

The rearrangement links TRBV7-2 to TRBJ2-1; TCRdb's D gene call, TRBD1, goes unchecked for lack of DNA. The CDR3 is 17 residues long. Germline V gene data show CDR1 as SGHTA and CDR2 as FQGNSA. This CDR3 reads CASSATPGTLAYNEQFF.

This clonotype ranks as medium-sized in terms of frequency. V and J are TRBV9 and TRBJ2-1; the TCRdb D gene call, TRBD2, has no DNA to confirm it. CDR1 is SGDLS, CDR2 YYNGEE, per germline. The CDR3 loop spans 14 amino acids. CDR3 in amino acids: CASSAGGPVDEQFF.

The chain joins TRBV29-1 to TRBJ2-7; TCRdb selects TRBD1, and the lack of DNA leaves this call unchecked. The CDR3 length is 12 residues. Germline CDR1 is SQVTM and CDR2 is ANQGSEA. The CDR3 protein is CSVGFGGYEQYF.

The chain joins TRBV23-1 to TRBJ2-2. TRBV23-1 is flagged as an ORF with uncertain function. This CDR3 spans 16 amino acids. CDR3 protein: CASPPRVLYSPRSCFF.

Its frequency marks this clonotype as medium-sized. This sequence joins TRBV24-1 and TRBJ2-1; TCRdb outputs TRBD2, but without DNA this stays unchecked. The CDR3 runs 17 residues. Looked up from germline, CDR1 is KGHDR and CDR2 is SFDVKD. CDR3: CATSDLASGSSYNEQFF.

The CDR3 loop is CASSKRGTGSSYNEQFF. This chain links TRBV19 with TRBJ2-1; TCRdb lists TRBD1, though no DNA is available to test this call. Germline V lookup: CDR1 LNHDA, CDR2 SQIVND (reference sequence). The CDR3 spans 17 residues. Drawing the rest from reference TRBV19 and TRBJ2-1, the complete variable domain is DGGITQSPKYLFRKEGQNVTLSCEQNLNHDAMYWYRQDPGQGLRLIYYSQIVNDFQKGDIAEGYSVSREKKESFPLTVTSAQKNPTAFYLCASSKRGTGSSYNEQFFGPGTRLTVL.

This clonotype is classed as medium-sized by frequency. V usage is TRBV29-1 and J usage is TRBJ2-1. CDR1 and CDR2 (germline): SQVTM, ANQGSEA. The CDR3 totals 13 residues. CDR3 protein: CSVDKSLGDEQFF.